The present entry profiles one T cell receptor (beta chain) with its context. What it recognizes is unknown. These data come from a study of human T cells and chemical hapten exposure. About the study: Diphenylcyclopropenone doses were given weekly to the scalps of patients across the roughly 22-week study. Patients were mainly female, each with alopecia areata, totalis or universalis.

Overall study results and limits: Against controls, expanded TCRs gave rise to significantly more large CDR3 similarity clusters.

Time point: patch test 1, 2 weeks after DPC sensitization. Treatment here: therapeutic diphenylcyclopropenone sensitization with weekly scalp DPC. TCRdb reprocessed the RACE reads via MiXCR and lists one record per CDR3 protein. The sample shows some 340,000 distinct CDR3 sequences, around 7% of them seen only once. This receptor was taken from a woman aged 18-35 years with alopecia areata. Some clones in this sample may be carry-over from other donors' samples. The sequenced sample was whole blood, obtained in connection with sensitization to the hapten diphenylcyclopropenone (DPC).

The CDR3 DNA is TGTGCCAGCGGATCTAGCGGGGGGATATCAGATACGCAGTATTTT. Translating gives CASGSSGGISDTQYF. The genes are TRBV3-1 and TRBJ2-3, with 11 bases identical to TRBD2. The ends lost 8 bases at V and 4 bases at J; junction bases unmatched: 8. The CDR3 consists of 15 residues. Germline lookup yields CDR1 LGHDT and CDR2 YNNKEL (reference sequence).